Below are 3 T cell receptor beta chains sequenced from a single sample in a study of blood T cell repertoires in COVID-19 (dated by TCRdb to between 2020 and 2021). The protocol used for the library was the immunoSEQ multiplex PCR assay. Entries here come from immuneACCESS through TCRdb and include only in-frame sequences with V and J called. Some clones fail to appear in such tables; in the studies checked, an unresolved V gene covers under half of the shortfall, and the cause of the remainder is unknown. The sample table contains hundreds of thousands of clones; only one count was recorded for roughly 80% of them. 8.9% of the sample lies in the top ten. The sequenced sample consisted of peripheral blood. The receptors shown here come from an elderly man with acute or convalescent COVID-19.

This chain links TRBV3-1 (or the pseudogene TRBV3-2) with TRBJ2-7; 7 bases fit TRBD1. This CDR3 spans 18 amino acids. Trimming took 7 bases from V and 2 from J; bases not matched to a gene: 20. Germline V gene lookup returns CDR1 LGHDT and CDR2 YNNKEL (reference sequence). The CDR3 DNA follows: TGTGCCAGCAAGAAAGGGGGACCCGTCGGGACAGCTCCCTACGAGCAGTACTTC. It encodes CASKKGGPVGTAPYEQYF.

CDR3 sequence (DNA): TGTGCCAGCAGTGAATGGGGGGAGGCCGGGAATGAGCAGTTCTTC. The encoded protein is CASSEWGEAGNEQFF. The V gene is TRBV2, the J gene TRBJ2-1; the D gene is possibly TRBD2 (6 bases). The CDR3 runs to 15 residues. Deletions cut 2 bases from V and 7 bases from J, with 15 bases between. The germline CDR1 and CDR2 sequences are SNHLY and FYNNEI.

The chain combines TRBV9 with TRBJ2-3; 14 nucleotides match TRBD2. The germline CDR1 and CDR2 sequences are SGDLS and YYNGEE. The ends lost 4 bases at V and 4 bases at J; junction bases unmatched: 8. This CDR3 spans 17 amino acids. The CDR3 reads CASSLRWGLAGADTQYF. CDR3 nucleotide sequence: TGTGCCAGCAGCCTCAGGTGGGGACTAGCGGGGGCAGATACGCAGTATTTT.